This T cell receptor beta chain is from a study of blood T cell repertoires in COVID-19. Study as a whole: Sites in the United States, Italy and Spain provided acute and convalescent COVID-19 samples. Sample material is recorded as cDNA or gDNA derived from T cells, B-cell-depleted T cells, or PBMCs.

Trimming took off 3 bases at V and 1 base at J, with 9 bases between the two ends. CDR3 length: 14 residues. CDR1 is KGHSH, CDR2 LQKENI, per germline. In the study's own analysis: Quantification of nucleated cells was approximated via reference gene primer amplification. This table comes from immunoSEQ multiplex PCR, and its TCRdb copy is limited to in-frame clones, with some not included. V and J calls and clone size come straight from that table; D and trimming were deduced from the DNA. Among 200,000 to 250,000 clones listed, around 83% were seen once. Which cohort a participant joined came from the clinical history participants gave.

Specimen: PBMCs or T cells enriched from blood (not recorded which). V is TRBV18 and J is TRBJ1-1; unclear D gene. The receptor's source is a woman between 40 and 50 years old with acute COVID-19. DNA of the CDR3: TGTGCCAGCTCACCTTCATGGCAGAACACTGAAGCTTTCTTT. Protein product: CASSPSWQNTEAFF.